The rows below give T cell receptor beta chains drawn from one sample of a study of blood T cell repertoires in COVID-19. Libraries were prepared by immunoSEQ multiplex PCR; TCRdb keeps only in-frame clonotypes and omits some of them. The repertoire consists of approximately 270,000 clones, with about nine tenths occurring once and the leading ten covering 1.9%. Specimen: PBMCs or T cells enriched from blood (not recorded which). The receptor set was obtained from a woman aged 60-75 years who had recovered from COVID-19. Both conserved end residues are part of each CDR3. A D gene is named only where the DNA matches it firmly. Where a row states a size, it is once, few, many or the class of an expanded clone; other rows omit it.

size,J,D,V,DNA,CDR3
-,TRBJ2-3,TRBD2,TRBV6-1,TGTGCCAGCAGTGAAGACCTAGCGGGGGGTCGCACAGATACGCAGTATTTT,CASSEDLAGGRTDTQYF
once,TRBJ2-2,TRBD2,TRBV6-4,TGTGCCAGCAGTGACCAGGGAGGGACCGGGGAGCTGTTTTTT,CASSDQGGTGELFF
-,TRBJ1-3,TRBD1,TRBV5-4,TGTGCCAGCAGCACCCGGGACAGGGGAGGAAACACCATATATTTT,CASSTRDRGGNTIYF
-,TRBJ1-1,-,TRBV12-5,TGTGCTAGTGGTTTGGCCAGAGCGGGTGAAGCTTTCTTT,CASGLARAGEAFF
-,TRBJ1-5,-,TRBV15,TGTGCCACCAGCACCCCACACGAGGGTGGTTGGCCCCAGCATTTT,CATSTPHEGGWPQHF
once,TRBJ1-3,TRBD1,TRBV11-3,TGTGCCAGCAGCGAGACAGGGCTCGGAAACACCATATATTTT,CASSETGLGNTIYF
-,TRBJ1-2,-,TRBV2,TGTGCCAGCAGTGAAGGTCACGGATCGGATGGGCACTTC,CASSEGHGSDGHF
-,TRBJ2-1,-,TRBV11-3,TGTGCCAGCAGCTTAGGCACGTCTAGCGCCGATAATGAGCAGTTCTTC,CASSLGTSSADNEQFF
-,TRBJ2-7,-,TRBV20-1,TGCAGTGCCCGAGACCGGGACGAGCAGTACTTC,CSARDRDEQYF
once,TRBJ2-2,TRBD1,TRBV5-1,TGCGCCAGCAGCTTGGGTGACAGGGGGCTCGGGGAGCTGTTTTTT,CASSLGDRGLGELFF
-,TRBJ1-4,-,TRBV2,TGTGCCAGCAGTAGACAGTCGGCTAATGAAAAACTGTTTTTT,CASSRQSANEKLFF
-,TRBJ1-1,-,TRBV28,TGTGCCAGCAGCGCTATTACCACTGAAGCTTTCTTT,CASSAITTEAFF
-,TRBJ1-1,-,TRBV5-4,TGTGCCAGCAGCCCCGACAGGAGGGGGGGAGCTTTCTTT,CASSPDRRGGAFF
-,TRBJ2-7,TRBD1,TRBV5-4,TGTGCCAGCAGCTCCACAGGGGGCGCGATTCACGAGCAGTACTTC,CASSSTGGAIHEQYF
few,TRBJ2-7,TRBD2,TRBV7-8,TGTGCCAGCAGCTCGAGGACTAGCGGGAACTCCTACGAGCAGTACTTC,CASSSRTSGNSYEQYF
-,TRBJ1-3,-,TRBV6-4,TGTGCCAGCAGTGACTCGATAATAGATTTT,CASSDSIIDF
-,TRBJ2-7,TRBD1,TRBV7-9,TGTGCCAGCAATCCGGGACAGCCCTACGAGCAGTACTTC,CASNPGQPYEQYF
-,TRBJ2-2,-,TRBV5-5,TGTGCCAGCAGCTTGAGAGGCAGCGGGGAGCTGTTTTTT,CASSLRGSGELFF
-,TRBJ2-7,TRBD2,TRBV9,TGTGCCAGCAGCGTAGGAACTAGCGGGGCCGCATCCGAGCAGTACTTC,CASSVGTSGAASEQYF
-,TRBJ1-3,TRBD1,TRBV28,TGTGCCAGCAGTTTGGGGGACAGGGTCTCTGGAAACACCATATATTTT,CASSLGDRVSGNTIYF
-,TRBJ1-1,-,TRBV30,TGTGCCTGGAGTGTACGGAGGGGCACTGAAGCTTTCTTT,CAWSVRRGTEAFF
-,TRBJ2-7,-,TRBV9,TGTGCCAGCAGCTCAACAGCAGGCTACGAGCAGTACTTC,CASSSTAGYEQYF
-,TRBJ2-7,TRBD1,TRBV2,TGTGCCAGCGCGGACAGGGTGGAAGAGCAGTACTTC,CASADRVEEQYF
-,TRBJ2-5,TRBD2,TRBV28,TGTGCCAGCAGTTCAAGCGGGATGGGTGGGGAGACCCAGTACTTC,CASSSSGMGGETQYF
-,TRBJ1-2,-,TRBV6-5,TGTGCCAGCATGGCGGGCGCGAGAAACTATGGCTACACCTTC,CASMAGARNYGYTF
-,TRBJ2-1,-,TRBV7-3,TGTGCCAGCAGCTCCATTAATGTCCCGAGCAATGAGCAGTTCTTC,CASSSINVPSNEQFF
-,TRBJ2-3,-,TRBV6-5,TGTGCCAGCAGTTTCAGGGCGGGACCGTCAGATACGCAGTATTTT,CASSFRAGPSDTQYF
-,TRBJ1-1,TRBD1,TRBV5-4,TGTGCCAGCAGCTCACAGGGGGCAGGAAGGACTGAAGCTTTCTTT,CASSSQGAGRTEAFF
-,TRBJ2-5,TRBD2,TRBV28,TGTGCCAGCAGTCGCTGGACTAGCGTAATCCAAGAGACCCAGTACTTC,CASSRWTSVIQETQYF
-,TRBJ1-2,-,TRBV27,TGTGCCAGCAGTTCCTCCCCCGGGACATTCTATGGCTACACCTTC,CASSSSPGTFYGYTF
-,TRBJ1-5,-,TRBV6-5,TGTGCCAGCAGCTTAACTTATAGCAATCAGCCCCAGCATTTT,CASSLTYSNQPQHF
-,TRBJ1-4,TRBD1,TRBV28,TGTGCCAGCAGCTTCCTCGGGACAGAGGATGAAAAACTGTTTTTT,CASSFLGTEDEKLFF
-,TRBJ1-3,-,TRBV6-6,TGTGCCGCGCTGACAGGTCCCTCTGGAAACACCATATATTTT,CAALTGPSGNTIYF
-,TRBJ2-7,-,TRBV24-1,TGTGCCACCAGCGACAGGAACTACGAGCAGTACTTC,CATSDRNYEQYF
-,TRBJ2-3,TRBD2,TRBV5-1,TGCGCCAGCAGCCCACCGCCCGCGGGGGGCGCAGATACGCAGTATTTT,CASSPPPAGGADTQYF
-,TRBJ2-3,TRBD2,TRBV9,TGTGCCAGCAGCGAGCGGGGGGCCCGCACAGATACGCAGTATTTT,CASSERGARTDTQYF
-,TRBJ2-7,TRBD2,TRBV4-1,TGCGCCAGCAGTCTGGGACTAGCCCGCTACGAGCAGTACTTC,CASSLGLARYEQYF
-,TRBJ2-2,TRBD2,TRBV11-2,TGTGCCAGCAGCTTAGCGCCGAGCGGGAGGGTCACCGGGGAGCTGTTTTTT,CASSLAPSGRVTGELFF
-,TRBJ1-6,-,TRBV18,TGTGCCAGCTCCCGCGGGACGCCGACCAATTCACCCCTCCACTTT,CASSRGTPTNSPLHF
-,TRBJ2-7,TRBD2,TRBV19,TGTGCCAGTGGACTAGCGGGAGATATGAGCTACGAGCAGTACTTC,CASGLAGDMSYEQYF
-,TRBJ1-2,TRBD1,TRBV30,TGTGCCGTAACACAAAAACAGGGGCCCTATGGCTACACCTTC,CAVTQKQGPYGYTF
-,TRBJ2-1,-,TRBV5-1,TGCGCCAGCAGCATAACTAGTATCAATGAGCAGTTCTTC,CASSITSINEQFF